This entry lists 27 T cell receptor beta chains sequenced from one sample in a study of T-cell memory formation after mild COVID-19. TCRdb itself ran the 5' RACE reads through MiXCR, one entry per CDR3 protein. The top ten hold around 13% of the sample, which has 350,000 to 500,000 distinct CDR3 sequences, 20% to 30% seen once. The source material was PBMCs or a T cell subset sorted from them (not recorded which). These receptors all stem from an adult woman who had mild COVID-19 (a few samples of this study predate the infection). Cell type and time point are not known.

The V call is TRBV7-6, the J call TRBJ2-5, with D possibly matching TRBD1 (5 bases). Trimming removed 5 bases from V and 2 bases from J, with 15 bases in between. CDR3 size: 15 residues. The V gene's germline CDR1 is SGHVS and CDR2 FNYEAQ. Here the CDR3 DNA reads TGTGCCAGCAGCCCAGGGATCGGCAGTCAAGAGACCCAGTACTTC. This translates into CASSPGIGSQETQYF.

J is TRBJ2-1 and V is TRBV6-4; no firm D call. The CDR3 contains 13 residues. The V gene's germline CDR1 is MRHNA and CDR2 SNTAGT. V was shortened by 4 bases and J by 5 bases, with 9 bases between the two germline ends. The CDR3 DNA reads TGTGCCAGCAGTGTAGACCTCGACAATGAGCAGTTCTTC. It specifies CASSVDLDNEQFF.

J is TRBJ1-1 and V is TRBV11-1; a weak D match, TRBD1 (6 bases). Germline V gene data show CDR1 as SGHAT and CDR2 as FQDESV (reference sequence). V lost 4 bases, J lost 0 bases, and 15 bases lay in between. The CDR3 runs 16 residues. Here the CDR3 DNA reads TGTGCCAGCAGCTCCTTTAGGGGGGGAATGAACACTGAAGCTTTCTTT. Translated, it gives CASSSFRGGMNTEAFF.

This clonotype has just a few counts. The gene calls are TRBV12-3 or TRBV12-4 and TRBJ1-3; the D is unclear. The CDR3 totals 13 residues. Trimming cost V 6 bases and J 4 bases, with 10 bases left between them. The CDR3 loop is CASRDGSGNTIYF. The CDR3 DNA reads TGTGCCAGCAGGGACGGTAGCGGAAACACCATATATTTT.

The chain has TRBV6-2 or TRBV6-3 and TRBJ2-7; the match to TRBD2 covers 7 bases. The CDR3 sequence is 18 residues long. J was trimmed by 0 bases and V by 0 bases; bases with no gene match: 11. Germline V lookup: CDR1 MNHEY, CDR2 SVGEGT. For the CDR3, the DNA is TGTGCCAGCAGTTACTCCCCCCAGCGGGACTCTAGCTCCTACGAGCAGTACTTC. Protein product: CASSYSPQRDSSSYEQYF.

The chain couples TRBV29-1 to TRBJ2-7; TRBD2 matches 7 bases. Trimming cost V 1 base and J 2 bases; bases outside gene matches: 2. This CDR3 has 13 residues. CDR1 SQVTM and CDR2 ANQGSEA come from the germline V gene. CDR3 sequence: CSVEGTRTYEQYF. DNA of the CDR3: TGCAGCGTTGAAGGGACTAGGACCTACGAGCAGTACTTC.

This clonotype was recorded a few times. Compared with germline, one end of the junction differs, possibly owing to a read error. This CDR3 reads CMGDRVLAGANVLTF. CDR3 bases: TGCATGGGGGACAGGGTGCTGGCTGGGGCCAACGTCCTGACTTTC. The V gene is TRBV7-8, the J gene TRBJ2-6; 9 bases are a match to TRBD1. Germline CDR1 and CDR2: SGHVS and FQNEAQ. The CDR3 sequence is 15 residues long.

The chain carries TRBV7-2 and TRBJ2-7; 10 positions match TRBD2. The V and J ends lost 5 bases and 0 bases, in that order; junction bases with no gene match: 7. Germline CDR1 reads SGHTA; CDR2 reads FQGNSA. This CDR3 is 16 amino acids long. The CDR3 DNA reads as TGTGCCAGCAGCCCGGGACTAGCGCTAAGCTCCTACGAGCAGTACTTC. Amino acid sequence: CASSPGLALSSYEQYF.

This sequence joins TRBV29-1 and TRBJ2-1; D is perhaps TRBD2 (8 bases). The CDR3 runs 15 residues. Germline V gene lookup returns CDR1 SQVTM and CDR2 ANQGSEA. V lost 3 bases and J 8 bases, leaving 20 bases between the germline ends. The CDR3, as DNA: TGCAGCGTTGAGGCAGATAGCGGGACAGTCGATGAGCAGTTCTTC. It codes for CSVEADSGTVDEQFF.

This clonotype was observed a few times. The chain employs TRBV12-3 or TRBV12-4 and TRBJ2-5; 8 bases line up with TRBD2. CDR3 length: 15 residues. Unmatched junction bases numbered 10, after V lost 6 bases and J lost 4 bases. The CDR3 DNA sequence: TGTGCCAGCAGCCGTAGCGGGACCCGCCCAGAGACCCAGTACTTC. The encoded protein is CASSRSGTRPETQYF.

The genes are TRBV6-2 or TRBV6-3 and TRBJ2-2; D unclear. Trimming pared 7 bases from V and 5 bases from J, leaving 11 bases between. The CDR3 covers 13 residues. Germline CDR1 is MNHEY and CDR2 is SVGEGT. The CDR3 DNA follows: TGTGCCAGCATTCGGGCTTTAACCGGGGAGCTGTTTTTT. Protein: CASIRALTGELFF.

This clonotype occurred a few times. The V gene is TRBV12-3 or TRBV12-4, the J gene TRBJ2-5, with TRBD1 matching 9 bases. The CDR3 totals 14 residues. The V segment lost 8 bases and the J segment 4 bases; nucleotides outside the gene matches: 8. The CDR3 spells CASRGGQGPETQYF. CDR3 nucleotide sequence: TGTGCCAGCCGCGGGGGACAGGGCCCAGAGACCCAGTACTTC.

A few counts support this clonotype. V is TRBV5-1 and J is TRBJ2-5; D is perhaps TRBD1 or TRBD2 (7 bases each). This CDR3 spans 15 amino acids. Germline loops: CDR1 SGHRS, CDR2 YFSETQ. Deletions cut 3 bases from V and 2 bases from J, with 14 bases between. The CDR3 reads CASSSARGGQETQYF. DNA for the CDR3: TGCGCCAGCAGCTCCGCCAGGGGGGGACAAGAGACCCAGTACTTC.

This chain links TRBV19 with TRBJ2-7, with D hard to call. This CDR3 has 12 residues. CDR1 and CDR2 from the germline V gene are LNHDA and SQIVND (reference sequence). Trimming stripped 3 bases from V and 8 bases from J, with 11 bases between. The CDR3 sequence: CASSMEASKQYF. The DNA of the CDR3 is TGTGCCAGTAGTATGGAAGCCTCCAAGCAGTACTTC. Together with reference TRBV19 and TRBJ2-7, the CDR3 gives the full variable domain: DGGITQSPKYLFRKEGQNVTLSCEQNLNHDAMYWYRQDPGQGLRLIYYSQIVNDFQKGDIAEGYSVSREKKESFPLTVTSAQKNPTAFYLCASSMEASKQYFGPGTRLTVT.

The chain uses TRBV4-1 and TRBJ2-7, with D possibly matching TRBD1 (5 bases). V lost 4 bases and J 1 base, leaving 11 bases between the germline ends. The length of the CDR3 is 14 residues. Germline lookup yields CDR1 MGHRA and CDR2 YSYEKL. The CDR3 protein is CASSPHRSSYEQYF. In nucleotides, the CDR3 is TGCGCCAGCAGCCCCCACAGGTCTTCCTACGAGCAGTACTTC.

This rearrangement joins TRBV7-9 to TRBJ1-2, with D uncertain. Trimming took 4 bases from V and 6 from J, leaving 12 bases between them. The germline gives CDR1 SEHNR, CDR2 FQNEAQ (reference sequence). CDR3 size: 13 residues. CDR3 loop: CASSSDKRDGYTF. CDR3 DNA sequence: TGTGCCAGCAGCTCCGACAAGAGGGATGGCTACACCTTC.

This chain joins TRBV11-2 and TRBJ2-7, with no clear D. CDR1 SGHAT and CDR2 FQNNGV come from the germline V gene. The CDR3 runs to 14 residues. The V end lost 0 bases, the J end lost 0 bases, and 6 bases lay between the germline ends. The CDR3 loop is CASSLDPDSYEQYF. The CDR3 DNA reads TGTGCCAGCAGCTTAGATCCGGACTCCTACGAGCAGTACTTC. Variable domain in full (rest from reference TRBV11-2 and TRBJ2-7): EAGVAQSPRYKIIEKRQSVAFWCNPISGHATLYWYQQILGQGPKLLIQFQNNGVVDDSQLPKDRFSAERLKGVDSTLKIQPAKLEDSAVYLCASSLDPDSYEQYFGPGTRLTVT.

This clonotype was counted at least ten times. V usage is TRBV29-1 and J usage is TRBJ2-2; D might be TRBD2 (5 bases). The CDR3 length is 14 residues. V was pared by 2 bases and J by 4 bases, with 11 bases between. The germline V gene encodes CDR1 SQVTM and CDR2 ANQGSEA. The CDR3 loop reads CSVESGVATGELFF. DNA for the CDR3: TGCAGCGTTGAATCCGGGGTGGCCACCGGGGAGCTGTTTTTT.

V usage is TRBV10-3 and J usage is TRBJ2-2; D unclear. Germline-derived CDR1 and CDR2 are ENHRY and SYGVKD. V was clipped by 5 bases and J by 0 bases, with 10 bases between them. CDR3 size: 15 residues. CDR3 in amino acids: CAISSWVPNTGELFF. CDR3 DNA sequence: TGTGCCATCAGTTCCTGGGTTCCGAACACCGGGGAGCTGTTTTTT.

The J gene is TRBJ1-4, the V gene TRBV5-5; 8 bases are a match to TRBD1. The germline V gene has CDR1 SGHKS and CDR2 YYEKEE (reference sequence). CDR3 length equals 17 residues. V gave up 2 bases and J gave up 4 bases; unmatched junction bases: 10. CDR3 in DNA: TGTGCCAGCAGCTTAAGCGCCAGGGGGCTGGGTAATGAAAAACTGTTTTTT. This translates into CASSLSARGLGNEKLFF.

CDR3 residues: CASSQVAAAYEQYF. CDR3 bases: TGTGCCAGCAGCCAAGTAGCAGCGGCCTACGAGCAGTACTTC. V is TRBV4-2 and J is TRBJ2-7; a possible D gene is TRBD2 (5 bases). Trimming removed 1 base at V and 2 bases at J, with 9 bases between. Germline CDR1 is LGHNA and CDR2 is YNFKEQ. CDR3 length: 14 amino acids.

In its sample, this clonotype was seen a few times. This chain joins TRBV2 and TRBJ2-1, with 9 bases identical to TRBD2. Germline V gives CDR1 SNHLY, CDR2 FYNNEI. The CDR3 extends over 15 amino acids. The ends lost 8 bases at V and 4 bases at J; junction bases unmatched: 9. Written as DNA, the CDR3 is TGTGCCAGCGGACGCTCGACTAGCGGATACAATGAGCAGTTCTTC. Protein sequence: CASGRSTSGYNEQFF.

The V and J genes are TRBV29-1 and TRBJ1-4, with a tentative D call TRBD1 (5 bases). The CDR3 length is 14 residues. Germline V gene data show CDR1 as SQVTM and CDR2 as ANQGSEA. Trimming cost V 0 bases and J 8 bases, with 13 bases left between them. The CDR3 region is CSVEETEVGEKLFF. The CDR3 DNA reads as TGCAGCGTTGAAGAGACAGAGGTAGGAGAAAAACTGTTTTTT.

This clonotype was seen only a few times. The rearrangement joins TRBV6-6 to TRBJ2-2; D possibly corresponds to TRBD1 (5 bases). From germline, CDR1 is MNHNY and CDR2 SVGAGI (reference sequence). This CDR3 has 16 residues. Between the trimmed V and J ends, which lost 2 bases and 6 bases, there was a span of 16 bases. CDR3 bases: TGTGCCAGCAGTTACGCATCACGTGGGGCACCCGGGGAGCTGTTTTTT. It translates to CASSYASRGAPGELFF.

V is TRBV7-2 and J is TRBJ2-1, with 13 bases identical to TRBD2. CDR3 length equals 17 residues. J was trimmed by 2 bases and V by 5 bases; bases with no gene match: 6. The germline gives CDR1 SGHTA, CDR2 FQGNSA. CDR3 coding DNA: TGTGCCAGCAGCAAACGACTAGCGGGAGGTCCCTACAATGAGCAGTTCTTC. This translates into CASSKRLAGGPYNEQFF.

The chain carries TRBV4-3 and TRBJ2-1, with TRBD2 as a possible D gene (6 bases). Germline-derived CDR1 and CDR2 are LGHNA and YSLEER. The CDR3 has 19 residues. V was trimmed by 0 bases and J by 2 bases, leaving 20 bases between them. Written as DNA, the CDR3 is TGCGCCAGCAGCCAAGATCCGGGTAAGCCGGGCGGGACCTACAATGAGCAGTTCTTC. Translating it yields CASSQDPGKPGGTYNEQFF.

This clonotype was detected only a few times. The chain employs TRBV20-1 and TRBJ2-3; D is tentatively TRBD1 or TRBD2 (5 bases each). Looked up from germline, CDR1 is DFQATT and CDR2 is SNEGSKA (reference sequence). This CDR3 has 13 residues. The V gene lost 5 bases and the J gene lost 0 bases, with 9 bases spanning the gap. CDR3 coding DNA: TGCAGTGCTGGGACCACTAGCACAGATACGCAGTATTTT. It translates to CSAGTTSTDTQYF.